This TCR beta chain was captured in a study of OX40 agonist ivuxolimab in advanced cancers. As for the study more broadly: Ivuxolimab, which targeted the costimulatory receptor OX40 (CD134), was an agonistic, fully human IgG2 monoclonal antibody. The paper describes the monotherapy dose-escalation part (N = 52 patients) of the phase I trial of ivuxolimab. Among the approximately 54 dose-escalation patients, 19 had hepatocellular carcinoma, roughly 15 melanoma, 9 renal cell carcinoma and 9 head and neck cancer. Prior anti-PD-1, anti-PD-L1 or anti-CTLA-4 therapy was permitted, and checkpoint inhibitors had been received by about 37% of dose-escalation patients. Partial responses occurred in three dose-escalation patients: two with cutaneous melanoma and one with hepatocellular carcinoma. The dose-escalation cohort was 82.7% male with a mean age of around 64 years, ranging from roughly 23 to 80. Intravenous ivuxolimab was administered to patients every 2 weeks at six dose levels: 0.01, 0.1, 0.3, 1.5, 3 and 10 mg/kg. Peripheral TCRbeta sequencing was intended to test whether TCR sequence diversity was altered and clonal T-cell expansion was caused by ivuxolimab. Summary of the overall study and its limitations: The antigen specificity of the clonally expanded peripheral T cells was not determined. After ivuxolimab, expanded clones were on average more numerous among CD8+ T cells than among CD4+ T cells. Low levels of normalized T-cell clonal expansion were also shown by some nonresponding patients. Clonal expansion of both CD4+ and CD8+ blood T cells was observed from baseline to week 6 at doses 0.1 to 3.0 mg/kg. In partial responders in the 0.1-3.0 mg/kg groups, normalized peripheral clonal expansion was found to be among the lowest, especially among CD8+ T cells.

Regarding this clone: The clone's antigen remains unknown. There are no base qualities to consult, and no much larger clone falls within one base.

Genomic DNA was isolated from the sorted cells so that the TCRbeta CDR3 region could be sequenced. The immunoSEQ Assay was used for sequencing of TCRbeta CDR3 regions. Sourced from immuneACCESS, this table was stored by TCRdb with only in-frame sequences that have V and J called. A share of the clones is absent; for the studies checked, an unresolved V gene accounts for under half, and the remainder has no known explanation. A total of 60,000 or so clones appear in this sample, just over 85% of them only once. The ten largest clones take up 1% of the sample. Patients with autoimmune disease history or receiving systemic immunosuppression were excluded from the trial. In every dose cohort, peripheral blood was drawn for TCR sequencing at baseline, cycle 4 day 1, and cycle 7 day 1. Samples were obtained from an open-label, multicenter, first-in-human phase I dose-escalation trial of ivuxolimab. Adults with locally advanced or metastatic melanoma, renal cell carcinoma, hepatocellular carcinoma or head and neck squamous cell carcinoma were enrolled in the trial. Before TCR sequencing, CD4+ and CD8+ T cells were separately sorted from peripheral blood.

CDR1 and CDR2, looked up from the germline V gene, are MGHRA and YSYEKL. The CDR3 spans 15 residues, from the cysteine through the phenylalanine. The entry retains the CDR3 DNA only, 45 bases that are in frame from base 1. V was cut back by 3 bases and J by 2 bases, leaving a gap of 14 bases between them. This sequence uses TRBV4-1 and TRBJ2-7; the D gene is unclear. Sequencing used CD4+ or CD8+ T cells sorted from blood, obtained in a trial of the OX40 agonist ivuxolimab. The clonotype was recovered from an adult with an advanced solid tumor such as melanoma, head and neck, liver or kidney cancer. Read as DNA, the sequence is TGCGCCAGCAGCCATTCCTTCCGTCCCCCCTACGAGCAGTACTTC. It specifies CASSHSFRPPYEQYF.